This record concerns one TCR beta chain sequence. Its cognate antigen is unknown. Sorting produced populations that all topped 95% purity. Every bit of the isolated RNA underwent reverse transcription, so sequencing read expressed TCRB transcripts. Only in-frame clones appear in the TCRdb table, and some are missing; sequencing was by immunoSEQ multiplex PCR. Here the sample spans about 650,000 clones, about an eighth being singletons. This record comes from a study of beta chain features in type 1 diabetes. Study-wide results and limits: Shorter TCRB CDR3s, moderately but significantly so, marked every one of the four CD4+ subsets in Type 1 diabetes patients. Individuals with type 1 diabetes displayed fewer insertions and more deletions at VDJ junctions.

CDR3 length: 12 residues. Deletions cut 5 bases from V and 7 bases from J, with 11 bases between. In germline, CDR1 is SEHNR, CDR2 FQNEAQ (reference sequence). This sequence originates from a young man with type 1 diabetes. Source material: naive CD4+ T cells from blood. This chain joins TRBV7-9 and TRBJ1-1; D gene uncertain. The DNA of the CDR3 is TGTGCCAGCAGCCCCCAAGCCAGTGAAGCTTTCTTT. Translating gives CASSPQASEAFF.